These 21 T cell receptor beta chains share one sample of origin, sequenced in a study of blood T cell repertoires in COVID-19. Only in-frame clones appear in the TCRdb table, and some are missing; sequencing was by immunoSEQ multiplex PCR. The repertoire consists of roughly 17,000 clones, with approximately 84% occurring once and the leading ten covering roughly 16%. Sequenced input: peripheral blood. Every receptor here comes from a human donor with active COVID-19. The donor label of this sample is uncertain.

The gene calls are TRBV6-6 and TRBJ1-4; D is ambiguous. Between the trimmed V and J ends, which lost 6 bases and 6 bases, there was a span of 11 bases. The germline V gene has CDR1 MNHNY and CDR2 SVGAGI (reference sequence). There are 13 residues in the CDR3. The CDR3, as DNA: TGTGCCAGCAGACAGAACGGGGATGAAAAACTGTTTTTT. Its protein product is CASRQNGDEKLFF.

The CDR3 nucleotides read TGCAGCGTCCACGTCAGCAGGACGAACACCGGGGAGCTGTTTTTT. It is translated as CSVHVSRTNTGELFF. The chain carries TRBV29-1 and TRBJ2-2; D not resolved. Trimming pared 6 bases from V and 0 bases from J, leaving 14 bases between. Germline values: CDR1 SQVTM, CDR2 ANQGSEA. This CDR3 has 15 amino acids.

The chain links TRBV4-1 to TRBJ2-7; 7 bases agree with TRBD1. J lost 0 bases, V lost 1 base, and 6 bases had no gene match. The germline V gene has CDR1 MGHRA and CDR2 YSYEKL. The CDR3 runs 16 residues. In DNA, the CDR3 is TGCGCCAGCAGCCAAGGAGCGCAGGGGGTCTCCTACGAGCAGTACTTC. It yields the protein CASSQGAQGVSYEQYF.

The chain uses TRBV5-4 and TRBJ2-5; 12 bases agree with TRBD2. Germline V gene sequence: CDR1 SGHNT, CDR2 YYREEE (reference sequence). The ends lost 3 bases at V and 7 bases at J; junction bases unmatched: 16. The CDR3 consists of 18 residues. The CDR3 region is CASSYEALAGGRAGTQYF. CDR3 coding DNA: TGTGCCAGCAGCTACGAAGCCCTAGCGGGGGGGCGAGCGGGGACCCAGTACTTC.

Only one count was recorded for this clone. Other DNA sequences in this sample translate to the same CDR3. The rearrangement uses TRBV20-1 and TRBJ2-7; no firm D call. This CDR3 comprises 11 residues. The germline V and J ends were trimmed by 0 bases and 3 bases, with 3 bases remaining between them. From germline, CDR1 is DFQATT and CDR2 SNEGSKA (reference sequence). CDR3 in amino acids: CSARDNYEQYF. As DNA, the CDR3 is TGCAGTGCTAGAGATAACTACGAGCAGTACTTC.

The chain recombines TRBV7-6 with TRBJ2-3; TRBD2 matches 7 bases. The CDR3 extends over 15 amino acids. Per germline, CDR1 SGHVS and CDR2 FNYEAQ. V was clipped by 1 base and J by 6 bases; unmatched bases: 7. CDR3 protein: CASSLGGGRGDTQYF. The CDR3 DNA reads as TGTGCCAGCAGCTTAGGCGGGGGACGGGGGGATACGCAGTATTTT.

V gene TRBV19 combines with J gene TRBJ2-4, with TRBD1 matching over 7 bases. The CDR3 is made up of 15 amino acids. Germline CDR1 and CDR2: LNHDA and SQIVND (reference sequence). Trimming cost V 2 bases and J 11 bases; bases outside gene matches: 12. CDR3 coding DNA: TGTGCCAGTAGTATAAGCCAACCGGGACAGTTCCTTCAGTACTTC. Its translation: CASSISQPGQFLQYF.

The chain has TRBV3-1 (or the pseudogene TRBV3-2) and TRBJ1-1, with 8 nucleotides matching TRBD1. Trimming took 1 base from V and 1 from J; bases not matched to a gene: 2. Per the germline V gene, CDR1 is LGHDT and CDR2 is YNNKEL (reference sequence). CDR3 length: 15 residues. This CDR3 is CASSQAGTGNTEAFF. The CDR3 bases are TGTGCCAGCAGCCAAGCCGGGACAGGGAACACTGAAGCTTTCTTT.

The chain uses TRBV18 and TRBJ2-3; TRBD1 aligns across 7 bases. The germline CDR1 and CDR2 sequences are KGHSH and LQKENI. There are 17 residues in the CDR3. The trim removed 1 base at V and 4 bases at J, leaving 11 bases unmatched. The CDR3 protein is CASSPLRDSGAADTQYF. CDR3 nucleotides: TGTGCCAGCTCACCACTCCGGGACAGTGGGGCCGCAGATACGCAGTATTTT.

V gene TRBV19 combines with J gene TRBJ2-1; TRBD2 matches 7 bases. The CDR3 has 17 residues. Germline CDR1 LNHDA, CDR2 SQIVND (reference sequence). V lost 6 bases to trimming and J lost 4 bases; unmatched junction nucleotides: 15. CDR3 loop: CASSAGGYGLYYNEQFF. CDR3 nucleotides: TGTGCCAGTAGCGCCGGGGGGTACGGACTTTATTACAATGAGCAGTTCTTC.

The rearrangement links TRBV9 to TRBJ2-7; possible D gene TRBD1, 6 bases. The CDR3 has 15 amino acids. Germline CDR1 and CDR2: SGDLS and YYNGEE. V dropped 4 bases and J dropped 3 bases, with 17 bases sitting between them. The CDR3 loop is CASSPNPDSLYEQYF. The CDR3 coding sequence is TGTGCCAGCAGCCCAAACCCGGACAGCCTCTACGAGCAGTACTTC.

CDR3 coding DNA: TGTGCCAGCAGCTCGGGACTGACCTACGAGCAGTACTTC. It encodes CASSSGLTYEQYF. The gene calls are TRBV7-2 and TRBJ2-7; tentatively, D is TRBD2 (6 bases). This CDR3 contains 13 residues. With 4 bases removed from V and 2 bases from J, the gap between germline ends came to 9 bases. CDR1 and CDR2 from the germline V gene are SGHTA and FQGNSA.

CDR3 nucleotide sequence: TGTGCCAGCAGTTACTCTAGCGGGGGGGCCAATGAGCAGTTCTTC. It specifies CASSYSSGGANEQFF. The rearrangement uses TRBV6-2 or TRBV6-3 and TRBJ2-1, with 11 bases identical to TRBD2. J lost 6 bases, V lost 0 bases, and 1 base had no gene match. The CDR3 length is 15 residues. CDR1 and CDR2 (germline): MNHEY, SVGEGT.

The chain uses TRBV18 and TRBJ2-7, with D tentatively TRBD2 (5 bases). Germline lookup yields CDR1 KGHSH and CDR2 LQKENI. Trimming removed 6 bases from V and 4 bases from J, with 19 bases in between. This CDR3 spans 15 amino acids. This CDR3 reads CASSHDTGSHYEQYF. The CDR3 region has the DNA TGTGCCAGCTCGCACGACACGGGGTCTCATTACGAGCAGTACTTC.

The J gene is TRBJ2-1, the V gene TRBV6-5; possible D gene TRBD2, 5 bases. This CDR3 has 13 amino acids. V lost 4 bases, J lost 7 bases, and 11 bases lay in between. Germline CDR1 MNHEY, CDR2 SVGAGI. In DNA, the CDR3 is TGTGCCAGCAGTTCCGAACTAGTTAATGAGCAGTTCTTC. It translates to CASSSELVNEQFF.

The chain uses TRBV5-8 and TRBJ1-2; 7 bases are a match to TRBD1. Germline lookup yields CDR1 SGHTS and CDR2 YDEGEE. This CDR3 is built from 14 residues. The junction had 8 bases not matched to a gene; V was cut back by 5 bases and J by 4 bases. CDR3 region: CASSPGQQFYGYTF. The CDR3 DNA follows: TGTGCCAGCAGTCCGGGACAGCAATTCTATGGCTACACCTTC.

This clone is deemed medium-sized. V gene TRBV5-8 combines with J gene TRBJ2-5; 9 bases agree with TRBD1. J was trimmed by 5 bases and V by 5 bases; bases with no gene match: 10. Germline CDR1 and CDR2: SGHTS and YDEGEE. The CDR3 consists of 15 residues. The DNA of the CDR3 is TGTGCCAGCAGTTCCGGGACAGGGCTTTCGGAGACCCAGTACTTC. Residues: CASSSGTGLSETQYF.

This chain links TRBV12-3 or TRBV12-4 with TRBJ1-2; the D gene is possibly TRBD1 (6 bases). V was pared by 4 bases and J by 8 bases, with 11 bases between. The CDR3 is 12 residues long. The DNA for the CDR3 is TGTGCCAGCAGTTCTGGGGGCTGGGGCTACACCTTC. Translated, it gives CASSSGGWGYTF.

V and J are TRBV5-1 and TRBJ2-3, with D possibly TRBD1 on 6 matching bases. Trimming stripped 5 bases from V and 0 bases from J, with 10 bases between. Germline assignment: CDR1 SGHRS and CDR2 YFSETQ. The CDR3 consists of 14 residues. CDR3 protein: CASRRQVSTDTQYF. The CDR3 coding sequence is TGCGCCAGCAGGAGACAGGTCAGCACAGATACGCAGTATTTT.

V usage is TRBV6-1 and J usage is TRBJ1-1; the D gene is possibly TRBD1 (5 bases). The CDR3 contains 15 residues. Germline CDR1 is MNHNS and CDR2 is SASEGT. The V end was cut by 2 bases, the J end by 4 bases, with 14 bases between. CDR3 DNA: TGTGCCAGCAGTGAACCAACAGCGGGGGTCACTGAAGCTTTCTTT. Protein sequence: CASSEPTAGVTEAFF.

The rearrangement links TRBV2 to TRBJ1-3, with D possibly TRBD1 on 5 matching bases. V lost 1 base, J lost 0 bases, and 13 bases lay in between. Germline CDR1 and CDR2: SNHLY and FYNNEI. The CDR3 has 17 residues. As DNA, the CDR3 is TGTGCCAGCAGTGAAGGGGGCAGGCCATTCTCTGGAAACACCATATATTTT. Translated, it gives CASSEGGRPFSGNTIYF.